A selection of T cell receptor beta chains follows, all from one sample in a study of CD8+CD57+ T cells in acquired aplastic anemia. Each CDR3 protein is one row after TCRdb ran MiXCR on the reads. Among hundreds of thousands of distinct CDR3 sequences, approximately 33% were seen once, and the ten largest hold roughly 0.89%. The sequenced material came from sorted CD4+, CD8+, or CD8+CD57+ T cells (not recorded which) from PBMCs. The receptors were sampled from a human donor with aplastic anemia. The CDR3 runs from the conserved cysteine through the conserved F or W. A D gene is named only where the DNA matches it firmly. Only part of the rows carry a size: once, few, many, or a class if the clone is expanded.

D,V,length,size,J,DNA,CDR3
TRBD1,TRBV6-2/TRBV6-3,16,few,TRBJ1-5,TGTGCCAGCAGGATCGAGACAGGGGGGCACAATCAGCCCCAGCATTTT,CASRIETGGHNQPQHF
TRBD1,TRBV11-3,14,many,TRBJ2-7,TGTGCCAGCAGCAGAGGACAGGGGCCCTACGAGCAGTACTTC,CASSRGQGPYEQYF
NA,TRBV28,13,NA,TRBJ1-2,TGTGCCAGCAGTTTGACAGGTCAACATGGCTACACCTTC,CASSLTGQHGYTF
NA,TRBV20-1,11,NA,TRBJ1-1,TGCAGGGGGCGTCAGTACACTGAAGCTTTCTTT,CRGRQYTEAFF
NA,TRBV20-1,13,many,TRBJ2-3,TGCAGTGCTAGAGGTCCGGGGGCAGATACGCAGTATTTT,CSARGPGADTQYF
NA,TRBV19,15,many,TRBJ2-7,TGTGCCAGTAGTATCCCCCAGCGGAGTACCTACGAGCAGTACTTC,CASSIPQRSTYEQYF
TRBD1,TRBV29-1,12,NA,TRBJ2-7,TGCAGCCCCCGGACAGGGTCCCACGAGCAGTACTTC,CSPRTGSHEQYF
NA,TRBV25-1,11,NA,TRBJ1-2,TGTGCCAGCAGCTTCCTTGGTGGAAACACCTTC,CASSFLGGNTF
NA,TRBV6-1,17,NA,TRBJ2-7,TGTGCCAGCAGGGCCCGACCGGTTAGCGGAAGCTCCTACGAGCAGTACTTC,CASRARPVSGSSYEQYF
TRBD1,TRBV27,14,NA,TRBJ1-6,TGTGCCAGCAGTGCCGACAGGGTTTATTCACCCCTCCACTTT,CASSADRVYSPLHF
NA,TRBV20-1,15,many,TRBJ2-7,TGCAGTGCTGGGTCCTCCGGGACGGGCTCACCCGAGCAGTACTTC,CSAGSSGTGSPEQYF
NA,TRBV24-1,15,once,TRBJ2-2,TGTGCCAGCAGCTTAGGGACGGCTTTCACCGGGGAGCTGTTTTTT,CASSLGTAFTGELFF
NA,TRBV12-3/TRBV12-4,14,NA,TRBJ2-7,TGTGCCAGCAGTTTAGCTGGGGAACCCTACGAGCAGTACTTC,CASSLAGEPYEQYF
NA,TRBV25-1,14,many,TRBJ2-1,TGTGCCAGCAGTGATCTAGGTTCTAGGAATGAGCAGTTCTTC,CASSDLGSRNEQFF
NA,TRBV7-2,13,many,TRBJ2-3,TGTGCCAGCAGCTTAGCAGTGACAGATACGCAGTATTTT,CASSLAVTDTQYF
TRBD1,TRBV15,15,many,TRBJ2-7,TGTGCCACCAGCAGAGAATTTGCAGGGGGCTACGAGCAGTACTTC,CATSREFAGGYEQYF
TRBD1,TRBV11-2,18,NA,TRBJ1-3,TGTGCCAGCAGCTTATATCGGACAGGGGCGGCCTCTGGAAACACCATATATTTT,CASSLYRTGAASGNTIYF
NA,TRBV15,13,NA,TRBJ2-7,TGTGCCATCGGACTCGGTATTTCACGCGAGCAGTACTTC,CAIGLGISREQYF
NA,TRBV4-3,15,NA,TRBJ2-3,TGCGCCAGCAGCCAAGATCTCGGTCCGGGGGATACGCAGTATTTT,CASSQDLGPGDTQYF
TRBD1,TRBV10-1,15,many,TRBJ1-1,TGCGCCAGCAGCGAGACAGGGGGATCGGACACTGAAGCTTTCTTT,CASSETGGSDTEAFF
TRBD2,TRBV15,15,many,TRBJ2-7,TGTGCCACCAGCAGAGATTTAGGGACTACCTACGAGCAGTACTTC,CATSRDLGTTYEQYF
TRBD1,TRBV2,14,many,TRBJ1-2,TGTGCCAGCAGTGAGAGGGGGCTGAACTATGGCTACACCTTC,CASSERGLNYGYTF
TRBD1,TRBV2,15,NA,TRBJ1-5,TGTGCCAGCCGACAAGGGGGGGGACAGAATCAGCCCCAGCATTTT,CASRQGGGQNQPQHF
NA,TRBV25-1,15,NA,TRBJ2-5,TGTGCCAGCAGTGAAGGAGGGGCAGACCAAGAGACCCAGTACTTC,CASSEGGADQETQYF
TRBD1,TRBV20-1,14,many,TRBJ2-7,TGCAGTGCTAGGTACTCAGGGGGCAGGTACGAGCAGTACTTC,CSARYSGGRYEQYF
TRBD1,TRBV20-1,14,NA,TRBJ1-4,TGCAGTGCTAGAGGGGGGACAGATAATGAAAAACTGTTTTTT,CSARGGTDNEKLFF
NA,TRBV12-3/TRBV12-4,14,many,TRBJ2-7,TGTGCCAGCAGCGGGACGCTGAGCTCCTACGAGCAGTACTTC,CASSGTLSSYEQYF
NA,TRBV19,17,few,TRBJ1-2,TGTGCCAGTAGTATAGTAGGGCAGGGGAAGGTTTCTTCTGGCTACACCTTC,CASSIVGQGKVSSGYTF
NA,TRBV20-1,15,many,TRBJ1-5,TGCAGTGCTAGAGCCCGGGGGGATAGCAATCAGCCCCAGCATTTT,CSARARGDSNQPQHF
NA,TRBV11-2,15,many,TRBJ1-2,TGTGCCAGCAGCTTAGATCGCGGCGGCGGTCATGGCTACACCTTC,CASSLDRGGGHGYTF
NA,TRBV19,16,NA,TRBJ1-3,TGTGCCAGTAGTGACAGCCCCTTGGCGGCTGGAAACACCATATATTTT,CASSDSPLAAGNTIYF
NA,TRBV15,15,few,TRBJ1-3,TGTGCCACCAGCAGAGATATAGGGGCTGGAAACACCATATATTTT,CATSRDIGAGNTIYF
NA,TRBV6-1,11,NA,TRBJ1-3,TGTGCCAGCATGCAGGGAAACACCATATATTTT,CASMQGNTIYF
TRBD1,TRBV10-3,14,few,TRBJ2-7,TGTGCCATCAGCGGGGACAGGTCCTCCTACGAGCAGTACTTC,CAISGDRSSYEQYF
NA,TRBV25-1,16,NA,TRBJ1-1,TGTGCCAGCAGCCAAGATGTACGGGGAGTGAACACTGAAGCTTTCTTT,CASSQDVRGVNTEAFF
TRBD2,TRBV4-1,15,NA,TRBJ2-3,TGCGCCAGCAGCCAGACGGGACTAGCGGGAGATACGCAGTATTTT,CASSQTGLAGDTQYF
NA,TRBV7-2,13,many,TRBJ1-2,TGTGCCAGCAGCTTAGGAGCCCAATATGGCTACACCTTC,CASSLGAQYGYTF
NA,TRBV30,14,few,TRBJ1-2,TGTGCCTGGAGTCCGCGACAGGAGAACTATGGCTACACCTTC,CAWSPRQENYGYTF
TRBD1,TRBV2,14,many,TRBJ1-6,TGTGCCAGCAGTGAAGGGACAGGGTTTTCACCCCTCCACTTT,CASSEGTGFSPLHF
NA,TRBV12-5,14,NA,TRBJ2-7,TGTGCTAGTGGTTTAAGGCTGGCGGTGTACGAGCAGTACTTC,CASGLRLAVYEQYF
NA,TRBV25-1,14,NA,TRBJ1-6,TGTGCCAGCAGTGAAGTTCAGGGTGGATCACCCCTCCACTTT,CASSEVQGGSPLHF
NA,TRBV2,13,many,TRBJ1-1,TGTGCCAGCTCGGGGGCTATGAACACTGAAGCTTTCTTT,CASSGAMNTEAFF
TRBD1,TRBV2,15,NA,TRBJ1-2,TGTGCCAGCAGTCTGGACAGGGGGATGGGCTATGGCTACACCTTC,CASSLDRGMGYGYTF
NA,TRBV2,15,few,TRBJ2-3,TGTGCCAGCAGGGGGGTGGGGGGGCCGACAGATACGCAGTATTTT,CASRGVGGPTDTQYF
NA,TRBV6-1,14,NA,TRBJ2-3,TGTGCCAGCAACCTTGGGACTAGCACAGATACGCAGTATTTT,CASNLGTSTDTQYF
TRBD2,TRBV2,14,many,TRBJ2-5,TGTGCCAGTGGCGTACTAGCGGGAGTGGAGACCCAGTACTTC,CASGVLAGVETQYF
TRBD1,TRBV24-1,15,NA,TRBJ2-1,TGTGCCACCAGTGCTAGAGGGACAGTGTACAATGAGCAGTTCTTC,CATSARGTVYNEQFF
NA,TRBV7-3,13,NA,TRBJ2-2,TGTGCCAGCAGCTTAGTATTCCCCGGGGAGCTGTTTTTT,CASSLVFPGELFF
NA,TRBV29-1,12,NA,TRBJ1-1,TGCAGCTTGGGCAGGACGGACACTGAAGCTTTCTTT,CSLGRTDTEAFF
NA,TRBV12-3/TRBV12-4,16,many,TRBJ1-2,TGTGCCAGCAGTTCCCGTACGACAGGAGCTTTCTATGGCTACACCTTC,CASSSRTTGAFYGYTF
TRBD1,TRBV29-1,16,NA,TRBJ2-1,TGCAGCGTTGGGGGGACAGCGCGAACCCCGTACAATGAGCAGTTCTTC,CSVGGTARTPYNEQFF
NA,TRBV20-1,16,NA,TRBJ2-1,TGCAGTGCTAGAGTCTCTCGAAATAGCTCCTACAATGAGCAGTTCTTC,CSARVSRNSSYNEQFF
NA,TRBV28,15,few,TRBJ1-5,TGTGCCAGCAGCCAAAACCAGGGACGGAATCAGCCCCAGCATTTT,CASSQNQGRNQPQHF
NA,TRBV25-1,16,NA,TRBJ1-6,TGTGCCAGCAGCTTAGGCCGTGACGGGTATAGTTCACCCCTCCACTTT,CASSLGRDGYSSPLHF
TRBD2,TRBV10-1,14,NA,TRBJ2-7,TGCGCCAGCAGTGCGAGCGGGAGTATAAACGAGCAGTACTTC,CASSASGSINEQYF
TRBD1,TRBV15,15,many,TRBJ2-7,TGTGCCACCAGCAGAGTAGACGGACAGGTCTACGAGCAGTACTTC,CATSRVDGQVYEQYF
NA,TRBV6-1,16,few,TRBJ2-2,TGTGCCAGCAGTGAACATTACAGACAGAACACCGGGGAGCTGTTTTTT,CASSEHYRQNTGELFF
NA,TRBV7-3,14,NA,TRBJ1-1,TGTGCCAGCAGCTTATCCCCAGGGATCACTGAAGCTTTCTTT,CASSLSPGITEAFF